This TCR beta chain derives from a study of blood T cell repertoires in COVID-19. Generated by immunoSEQ multiplex PCR, the TCRdb table keeps only in-frame clones and is missing some. Of 290,000 or so clones listed, roughly 86% are singletons. The CDR3 covers 12 residues. Germline V CDR1 and CDR2: KGHSY, FQNENV. Trimming stripped 1 base from V and 7 bases from J, with 5 bases between. J is TRBJ2-1 and V is TRBV16; D is unclear. The sequence derives from a young woman who had recovered from COVID-19. Sequenced: PBMCs or T cells enriched from blood (not recorded which). The CDR3 spells CASSQLSNEQFF. The DNA of the CDR3 is TGTGCCAGCAGCCAATTATCGAATGAGCAGTTCTTC.